Described below is a single T cell receptor beta chain sequence and its context. Its cognate antigen has yet to be identified. No much larger clone is present one base from it, and per-base qualities are unavailable. The cohort was made up of several hundred healthy bone marrow donors. All cohort members were sampled while nominally healthy, although unrecorded immune exposures were likely present. The donor tested CMV seronegative, placing the donor among the 350 or so seronegative members of the cohort. Each donor provided a peripheral blood sample, and peripheral blood mononuclear cells were used for TCR beta sequencing. The Qiagen DNeasy Blood Extraction Kit was used to extract genomic DNA from the blood cell samples. The method behind the library was the immunoSEQ multiplex PCR assay. The multiplex PCR relied on a mix of 60 forward primers for TCR Vbeta segments and 13 reverse primers for TCR Jbeta segments. A multiplex PCR assay on genomic DNA amplified the CDR3 region of rearranged TCR beta genes. The amplified TCR beta libraries were sequenced on the Illumina HiSeq System as 87-base-pair reads. As for the original processing: In a later analysis, approximately 74 million unique TCR beta chains were counted across the approximately 620 repertoires, and roughly 10 million of these chains were shared by at least two donors. Raw reads were error-corrected and collapsed into unique sequences by a nearest-neighbor algorithm in which closely related sequences were merged to remove PCR and sequencing errors. CDR3 sequences were aligned to IMGT reference sequences to assign V, D and J gene segments. For a sequence to be retained, a match of at least six nucleotides was required to both a V gene segment and a J gene segment. Rearrangements were classified as productive when the CDR3 lacked stop codons and remained in frame with V and J, and all other rearrangements were classified as non-productive. CDR3 was defined by IMGT convention, running from the second conserved V-encoded cysteine to the conserved J-encoded phenylalanine. In an earlier analysis of approximately 590 of the donors, sequences lacking an unambiguous match to a single V gene segment were excluded. In an earlier analysis of roughly 500 of the donors, V segments were called functional above 56.7% productive rearrangements and were called segregating when the between-donor standard deviation exceeded 5%. A statistical classification framework was built to diagnose cytomegalovirus status from the catalog of TCR beta chain sequences. A later analysis assigned V and J genes by comparing TCR nucleotide sequences with IMGT/GENE-DB human TR gene sequences. In a later analysis, CDR3 sequences and most-parsimonious VDJ recombination scenarios were assigned using the TCRdist pipeline. In a later analysis, every TCR beta chain was defined by the combination of its CDR3 amino acid sequence and its V-gene family, and reads without a unique V-gene family were dropped. A later analysis removed several hundred highly shared, low-generation-probability nucleotide sequences to deal with suspected cross-contamination and a sequencing artifact. In a later analysis, a clonal expansion index was calculated for each public chain from normalized within-repertoire ranks of inferred template counts. In a later analysis, generation probabilities were computed using a VDJ recombination model fitted to out-of-frame rearrangements, and the results were checked against IGoR. In a later analysis, TCR-TCR, TCR-HLA and TCR-CMV co-occurrence was scored with hypergeometric tests, and a repertoire-size bias correction was applied to TCR pairs. To estimate false discovery rates, a later analysis permuted the HLA or CMV assignments 20 times. In a later analysis, co-occurring TCRs were grouped with DBSCAN, and TCRdist sequence similarity was added when clustering was performed within HLA-allele-positive subsets. Repertoires with fewer than 30,000 or more than 120,000 public chains were left out of co-occurrence clustering, as were five repertoires with anomalous nucleotide sharing. Not all clones reach the TCRdb copy of this immuneACCESS table, which keeps in-frame sequences only. Checked studies attribute under half of the gap to unresolved V genes and leave the rest unexplained. The V and J calls and clone size were taken over from that table, and D and trimming were inferred from the DNA. This sample comprises 140,000 or so clones, just over 65% of them detected only once. Roughly 6% of the sample belongs to the ten largest clones.

Germline trimming: 1 base from V, 4 bases from J; junction bases outside gene matches: 5. Reading the germline V gene (reference sequence) gives CDR1 SGHKS and CDR2 YYEKEE. The CDR3 sequence holds 15 residues, the cysteine and phenylalanine included. Only the CDR3 portion is preserved as DNA: 45 bases, with reading frame beginning at the first base. This sample was taken from a study of cytomegalovirus exposure and HLA in healthy donors (dated by TCRdb to between 2016 and 2019). A note on the overall study: According to an earlier analysis of several hundred of the donors, about 190 million T cells yielded over 100 million unique TCR beta sequences and 276 Gb of sequence data. The aim of the study was to test whether cataloging public T cell receptors could identify signatures of past pathogen exposure. Of the 350 to 400 genotyped donors, over 70% fell in the genetic ancestry cluster associated with self-reported Caucasian donors. In an earlier analysis of 587 of the donors, high-throughput TCR beta sequencing was used to judge whether each TCR beta V gene segment behaved as functional or pseudogenic. All discovery cohort repertoires had been generated on a single sequencing platform. Typing coverage varied by locus: about 629-630 donors for A, B, C, DRB1 and DQB1; approximately 520 for DQA1; 606 for DPA1; 450 to 480 for DPB1. Across under 500 genotyped donors of the cohort, an average of about 220,000 unique TCR beta nucleotide sequences per donor were sequenced, and approximately 17% of those sequences were non-productive. A later analysis re-examined previously published TCR beta repertoires from roughly 720 donors and added high-resolution HLA genotyping to investigate patterns of TCR occurrence. Roughly 300 gigabases of sequencing data and around 85 million unique TCR sequences made up an early release that covered roughly 670 HLA-typed donors. Donor age, sex, ethnicity and CMV serostatus were compiled alongside the repertoire data. High-throughput TCR immunosequencing, statistical association of individual TCRs with disease status, and machine learning were combined to predict cytomegalovirus infection status. The study used immunosequencing to profile the T cell repertoires of approximately 650 subjects and linked those repertoires to cytomegalovirus serostatus. Genome-wide SNP genotypes for about three fifths of the roughly 670 donors were used in a later genetic analysis, which treated that subset as a discovery cohort. HLA typing included class I and class II loci at four-digit resolution. Because of strong linkage in the cohort, roughly 5 DR-DQ haplotypes were treated as single units for association and clustering. A separate validation cohort of over a hundred different subjects was used in addition to the roughly 700-subject first cohort. Rather than using new phenotypic data, the later analysis identified candidate immune exposures from TCR beta sequences and from how often those sequences occurred across donors. The research as a whole found: The study gave a list of about 160 TCR beta chains associated with cytomegalovirus. Assigning TCR associations to individual alleles was difficult when HLA alleles, especially DR and DQ, strongly co-occurred. Because some donors lacked HLA typing at each locus, the association tests relied only on the typed subset. Seventeen rarely observed V segments, including chromosome 9 orphons, were excluded from the earlier analysis of almost 600 of the donors because counts were too low. Several of the top co-occurrence clusters appeared to be linked to parvovirus B19, influenza, CMV and Epstein-Barr virus, according to a later analysis. A later genetic analysis associated a missense DCLRE1C variant with V-gene and J-gene trimming of TCR beta chains, and an independent cohort replicated the association. A later analysis found that HLA-associated TCR beta chains were more clonally expanded and had lower generation probabilities than equally common non-associated chains. According to the authors, the approach could potentially be generalized to other disease states and immunological phenotypes. A group of highly shared sequence variants was considered likely to be a technical artifact of the sequencing pipeline. The cohort was sequenced for TCR beta chains only, and without alpha or paired-chain data the features that could be detected were limited. A later analysis found that most CMV-associated TCR beta chains appeared HLA-restricted, with HLA associations seemingly driven largely by CMV exposure. Broadly in line with IMGT annotations, most TCR beta V segments showed up in productive rearrangements about 87% or about 30% of the time in an earlier analysis of around 550 of the donors. According to a later analysis, TCR association rates differed among HLA loci, with DRB1 alleles showing the most associated TCRs and HLA-C alleles showing the fewest. The presence/absence analyses assumed that sequencing depth was roughly uniform across donors, and that assumption may not be true. Specific HLA alleles were associated with 15,000 to 20,000 TCR beta sequences at a false discovery rate of 0.05 in a later analysis. A few of the identified cytomegalovirus-associated TCR beta chains were confirmed in vitro to be specific for cytomegalovirus antigens. For the cohort, immune exposure information was limited to CMV serostatus. The 87-base-pair reads could not distinguish some IMGT-functional V segments, including TRBV6-2 and TRBV6-3, so those segments were excluded. The classifier was reported to diagnose cytomegalovirus status with high specificity and sensitivity in both the original cohort and the validation cohort. Across donors, most TCR sequences were observed very rarely, whereas some public TCRs were present in many individuals. A further reported finding was that TCR beta sequences accurately predicted the HLA-A and HLA-B alleles for most subjects in the first cohort. Linkage disequilibrium might explain the correlated functional status among segregating V segments, but an unknown experimental factor could not be excluded. Compared with the approximately 600-donor mean, donors in an Asian-associated ancestry cluster had fewer N-insertions in productive TCRs, according to a later genetic analysis.

This receptor was taken from a woman aged 60-75 years in good health and CMV-seronegative. The specimen sequenced was PBMCs. The sequence joins TRBV5-5 to TRBJ2-1; a stretch of 7 junction bases matches TRBD1. The CDR3 protein is CASSLQDRAYNEQFF. DNA sequence: TGTGCCAGCAGCTTGCAAGACAGGGCGTACAATGAGCAGTTCTTC.